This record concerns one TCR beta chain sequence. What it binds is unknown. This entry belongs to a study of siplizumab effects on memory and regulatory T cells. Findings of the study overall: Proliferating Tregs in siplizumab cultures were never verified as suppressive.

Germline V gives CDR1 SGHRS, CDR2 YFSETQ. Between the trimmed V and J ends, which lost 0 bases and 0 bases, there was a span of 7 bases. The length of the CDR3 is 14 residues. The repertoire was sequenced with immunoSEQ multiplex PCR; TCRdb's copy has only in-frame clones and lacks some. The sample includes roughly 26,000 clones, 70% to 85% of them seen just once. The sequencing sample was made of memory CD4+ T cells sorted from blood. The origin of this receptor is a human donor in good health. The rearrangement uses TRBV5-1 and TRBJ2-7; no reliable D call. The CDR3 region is CASSLVSLSYEQYF. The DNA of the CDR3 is TGCGCCAGCAGCTTGGTTAGCCTCTCCTACGAGCAGTACTTC.